The 20 T cell receptor beta chains listed next were all sequenced from one sample in a study of neoadjuvant nivolumab and ipilimumab in lung cancer. Only in-frame clones appear in the TCRdb table, and some are missing; sequencing was by immunoSEQ multiplex PCR. The profile covers some 25,000 clones, with 75% to 80% appearing a single time and 15% to 20% taken by the ten largest. The source was tumor tissue, collected after neoadjuvant nivolumab, alone or with ipilimumab, at or shortly before surgery. These receptors all come from an adult with non-small cell lung cancer.

This clone was detected a few times. The chain joins TRBV6-5 to TRBJ1-4; D gene unclear. CDR1 is MNHEY, CDR2 SVGAGI, per germline. Trimming left V 5 bases short and J 5 bases short, with 12 bases between. The CDR3 length is 14 residues. The CDR3 sequence is CASSDSSINEKLFF. DNA for the CDR3: TGTGCCAGCAGTGATAGCAGCATCAATGAAAAACTGTTTTTT.

The CDR3: CARAFSRPRNQPQHF. The CDR3 nucleotides are TGTGCCAGGGCGTTTTCGCGACCAAGGAATCAGCCCCAGCATTTT. The chain links TRBV25-1 to TRBJ1-5, with no clear D. Germline V gene sequence: CDR1 MGHDK, CDR2 SYGVNS. The ends were cut back, 9 bases at V and 4 bases at J, with 19 bases in the middle. The CDR3 loop spans 15 amino acids.

The chain couples TRBV6-5 to TRBJ1-1; D is unresolved. V was shortened by 6 bases and J by 1 base, with 9 bases between the two germline ends. CDR3 length: 13 amino acids. In germline, CDR1 is MNHEY, CDR2 SVGAGI. CDR3 sequence: CASRREGNTEAFF. CDR3 in DNA: TGTGCCAGCAGGAGGGAGGGGAACACTGAAGCTTTCTTT.

The chain couples TRBV18 to TRBJ2-4, with D tentatively TRBD1 (6 bases). The CDR3 runs 15 residues. Per the germline V gene, CDR1 is KGHSH and CDR2 is LQKENI. V shed 4 bases and J shed 2 bases, with 12 bases lying between them. CDR3 loop: CASSLLGTTKNIQYF. CDR3 coding DNA: TGTGCCAGCTCACTCCTGGGGACAACCAAAAACATTCAGTACTTC.

The J gene is TRBJ2-7, the V gene TRBV10-3, with 8 bases matching TRBD1. Germline loops: CDR1 ENHRY, CDR2 SYGVKD. With 2 bases clipped from V and 7 bases from J, the junction kept 4 bases outside the gene matches. The CDR3 is 13 amino acids. CDR3: CAISEAGGREQYF. CDR3 bases: TGTGCCATCAGTGAGGCAGGGGGCCGTGAGCAGTACTTC.

This chain uses TRBV10-2 with TRBJ2-2, with TRBD2 identical over 13 bases. V dropped 1 base and J dropped 0; count of bases not matched to a gene: 8. CDR1 and CDR2 (germline): WSHSY, SAAADI. The CDR3 has 20 residues. CDR3 protein: CASSEWFGLAGDSNTGELFF. CDR3 DNA sequence: TGCGCCAGCAGTGAGTGGTTTGGACTAGCGGGGGATTCGAACACCGGGGAGCTGTTTTTT.

The chain couples TRBV5-1 to TRBJ2-7; D is undetermined. V lost 0 bases and J 0 bases, leaving 7 bases between the germline ends. This CDR3 comprises 14 residues. Germline assignment: CDR1 SGHRS and CDR2 YFSETQ. The CDR3 coding sequence is TGCGCCAGCAGCTTGGAAGTTTTCTCCTACGAGCAGTACTTC. This gives the protein CASSLEVFSYEQYF.

This rearrangement joins TRBV5-4 to TRBJ2-1; 11 bases agree with TRBD2. The CDR3 consists of 16 residues. CDR1 and CDR2 (germline): SGHNT, YYREEE (reference sequence). Trimming took 2 bases from V and 7 from J; bases not matched to a gene: 8. As DNA, the CDR3 is TGTGCCAGCAGCTTCCCAGGGGTAGCGGGGGGGAATGAGCAGTTCTTC. Translation gives CASSFPGVAGGNEQFF. Filled out from reference TRBV5-4 and TRBJ2-1, the complete variable domain reads ETGVTQSPTHLIKTRGQQVTLRCSSQSGHNTVSWYQQALGQGPQFIFQYYREEENGRGNFPPRFSGLQFPNYSSELNVNALELDDSALYLCASSFPGVAGGNEQFFGPGTRLTVL.

The chain recombines TRBV2 with TRBJ1-3; D possibly corresponds to TRBD1 (5 bases). The V gene lost 7 bases and the J gene lost 6 bases, with 13 bases spanning the gap. Germline CDR1 reads SNHLY; CDR2 reads FYNNEI. The CDR3 covers 13 residues. The CDR3 reads CASKPGRQNTIYF. The CDR3 coding sequence is TGTGCCAGCAAGCCAGGGAGGCAAAACACCATATATTTT. Combining the CDR3 with reference TRBV2 and TRBJ1-3 gives the whole variable domain EPEVTQTPSHQVTQMGQEVILRCVPISNHLYFYWYRQILGQKVEFLVSFYNNEISEKSEIFDDQFSVERPDGSNFTLKIRSTKLEDSAMYFCASKPGRQNTIYFGEGSWLTVV.

The chain joins TRBV6-5 to TRBJ2-5, with D uncertain. From germline, CDR1 is MNHEY and CDR2 SVGAGI. The V end was cut by 6 bases, the J end by 1 base, with 9 bases between. This CDR3 has 13 amino acids. In DNA form, the CDR3 reads TGTGCCAGCAGCCCGACTGGCCAAGAGACCCAGTACTTC. Protein sequence: CASSPTGQETQYF.

The chain carries TRBV5-6 and TRBJ2-3, with D hard to call. The germline V and J ends were trimmed by 5 bases and 0 bases, with 7 bases remaining between them. CDR1 is SGHDT and CDR2 is YYEEEE in the germline V gene. CDR3 length equals 13 residues. The CDR3: CASSLPSTDTQYF. Here the CDR3 DNA reads TGTGCCAGCAGTCTCCCAAGCACAGATACGCAGTATTTT.

CDR3 bases: TGCAGCGTTCTCCGGGACATGAACACCGGGGAGCTGTTTTTT. Its translation is CSVLRDMNTGELFF. The chain recombines TRBV29-1 with TRBJ2-2; D is perhaps TRBD1 (6 bases). The V end lost 5 bases, the J end lost 1 base, and 11 bases lay between the germline ends. The CDR3 totals 14 residues. Per the germline V gene, CDR1 is SQVTM and CDR2 is ANQGSEA.

V gene TRBV18 combines with J gene TRBJ2-1; D call uncertain. V was shortened by 3 bases and J by 0 bases, with 12 bases between the two germline ends. The CDR3 is 16 amino acids. CDR1 is KGHSH, CDR2 LQKENI, per germline. DNA of the CDR3: TGTGCCAGCTCACCCCAGATCCGAAGCTCCTACAATGAGCAGTTCTTC. This encodes CASSPQIRSSYNEQFF.

The chain recombines TRBV6-5 with TRBJ1-5; D unresolved. CDR3 length: 8 amino acids. CDR1 is MNHEY, CDR2 SVGAGI, per germline. V was pared by 7 bases and J by 13 bases, with 5 bases between. CDR3 amino acids: CASTSQHF. In DNA form, the CDR3 reads TGTGCCAGCACGTCACAGCATTTT.

In this sample, this clone turned up once. The chain is built from TRBV2 and TRBJ1-6; D not certain. The CDR3 runs 14 residues. V was pared by 2 bases and J by 4 bases, with 6 bases between. Germline CDR1 reads SNHLY; CDR2 reads FYNNEI. In DNA, the CDR3 is TGTGCCAGCAGTGAATTGGGTTATAATTCACCCCTCCACTTT. It codes for CASSELGYNSPLHF.

V usage is TRBV7-2 and J usage is TRBJ2-7; TRBD2 aligns across 13 bases. CDR1 is SGHTA and CDR2 is FQGNSA in the germline V gene. This CDR3 contains 16 residues. V dropped 5 bases and J dropped 0; count of bases not matched to a gene: 4. The CDR3 DNA reads as TGTGCCAGCAGCCCCCGACTAGCGGGGGGCTCCTACGAGCAGTACTTC. This encodes CASSPRLAGGSYEQYF.

CDR3 nucleotide sequence: TGTGCCAGCAGCTTCCGGACAGGGGGTGTGGAGAACACTGAAGCTTTCTTT. It codes for CASSFRTGGVENTEAFF. V is TRBV14 and J is TRBJ1-1; 10 nucleotides line up with TRBD1. The CDR3 extends over 17 amino acids. J lost 1 base, V lost 5 bases, and 10 bases had no gene match. Germline CDR1 reads SGHDN; CDR2 reads FVKESK.

V gene TRBV28 combines with J gene TRBJ2-3; D gene unclear. V lost 8 bases and J lost 2, with 14 bases in between. This CDR3 contains 14 residues. CDR1 and CDR2 (germline): MDHEN, SYDVKM. CDR3 nucleotide sequence: TGTGCCAGCCGACTCGGAAATCCCACAGATACGCAGTATTTT. Translating gives CASRLGNPTDTQYF.

This chain uses TRBV5-8 with TRBJ1-2; no definite D call. Germline values: CDR1 SGHTS, CDR2 YDEGEE. The V and J ends lost 0 bases and 2 bases respectively, with 8 bases between them. This CDR3 contains 14 residues. CDR3 DNA sequence: TGTGCCAGCAGCTTGGGTAGAGGCAACTATGGCTACACCTTC. Its protein is CASSLGRGNYGYTF. Full variable domain (rest looked up from reference TRBV5-8 and TRBJ1-2): EAGVTQSPTHLIKTRGQQATLRCSPISGHTSVYWYQQALGLGLQFLLWYDEGEERNRGNFPPRFSGRQFPNYSSELNVNALELEDSALYLCASSLGRGNYGYTFGSGTRLTVV.

The chain uses TRBV7-9 and TRBJ2-5, with D unresolved. The V gene's germline CDR1 is SEHNR and CDR2 FQNEAQ (reference sequence). The CDR3 has 11 residues. The ends were cut back, 8 bases at V and 4 bases at J, with 8 bases in the middle. This CDR3 is CASGERETQYF. The CDR3 nucleotides read TGTGCCAGCGGGGAACGAGAGACCCAGTACTTC.